Presented here are 5 T cell receptor beta chains from one specimen sequenced in a study of T cells expressing NK-cell markers. TCRdb processed the 5' RACE reads again and assigns one entry to each CDR3 protein, with no DNA. This table lists hundreds of thousands of distinct CDR3 sequences. Sequencing input: blood T cells: a sorted CD56 or NKG2C T cell subset, CD4+ or CD8+ T cells, or bulk PBMC T cells (not recorded which). The receptors shown here come from a woman between 18 and 70 years old in good health.

The rearrangement uses TRBV14 and TRBJ2-1. Germline V gene lookup returns CDR1 SGHDN and CDR2 FVKESK. The CDR3 totals 15 residues. CDR3 loop: CASSQDPSRPNEQFF. Filled out from reference TRBV14 and TRBJ2-1, the complete variable domain reads EAGVTQFPSHSVIEKGQTVTLRCDPISGHDNLYWYRRVMGKEIKFLLHFVKESKQDESGMPNNRFLAERTGGTYSTLKVQPAELEDSGVYFCASSQDPSRPNEQFFGPGTRLTVL.

The chain uses TRBV4-3 and TRBJ1-1; TCRdb's assignment of TRBD1 cannot be checked, as there is no DNA. The CDR3 extends over 14 amino acids. CDR1 is LGHNA and CDR2 is YSLEER in the germline V gene. The CDR3 region is CASSQETGVTEAFF.

The CDR3 reads CASSLGGTGLQPQHF. The V call is TRBV7-2, the J call TRBJ1-5; TCRdb indicates TRBD1, and absent DNA this call remains unverified. The germline CDR1 and CDR2 sequences are SGHTA and FQGNSA. The CDR3 is made up of 15 amino acids.

The rearrangement joins TRBV9 to TRBJ2-7; TCRdb proposes TRBD2, but this gene call is untestable without DNA. Per germline, CDR1 SGDLS and CDR2 YYNGEE. This CDR3 contains 15 residues. CDR3: CASSVDWLATYEQYF.

The chain couples TRBV10-3 to TRBJ1-1; TCRdb reports TRBD1, a call that lacks DNA to check it against. Germline CDR1 and CDR2: ENHRY and SYGVKD. The CDR3 has 13 residues. CDR3: CAISPGMNTEAFF.